These 8 T cell receptor beta chains were sequenced from one sample in a study of blood T cell repertoires in COVID-19 (TCRdb year 2020). Libraries were built with the immunoSEQ multiplex PCR assay. TCRdb retrieved this table from immuneACCESS and kept in-frame rearrangements only. Not all clones are present; in checked studies, unresolved V genes account for under half, and no reason is known for the remainder. Recorded for this sample are 70,000 to 90,000 clones; approximately 86% of them occurred a single time. The top ten clones comprise under 8.5% of the sample. The sample taken for sequencing was peripheral blood. Receptors were obtained from a man at least 80 years old with active or convalescent COVID-19.

A single count supports this clone. V and J are TRBV27 and TRBJ1-2, with TRBD1 matching over 8 bases. Per the germline V gene, CDR1 is MNHEY and CDR2 is SMNVEV (reference sequence). V shed 5 bases, J shed 4 bases, and the junction held 9 bases outside the gene matches. This CDR3 has 15 amino acids. The CDR3 DNA reads TGTGCCAGCAGTCCGAAAGGACAGGGCTCCTATGGCTACACCTTC. This translates into CASSPKGQGSYGYTF.

The chain employs TRBV19 and TRBJ2-4; the D is unclear. V dropped 5 bases and J dropped 0 bases, with 8 bases sitting between them. The CDR3 sequence is 14 residues long. Germline V CDR1 and CDR2: LNHDA, SQIVND (reference sequence). The CDR3 spells CASSASAAKNIQYF. CDR3 coding DNA: TGTGCCAGTAGTGCCAGCGCAGCCAAAAACATTCAGTACTTC.

The count of this clone is one. This chain connects TRBV11-3 to TRBJ2-1; 10 bases align to TRBD2. Trimming took 5 bases from V and 9 from J; bases not matched to a gene: 10. CDR1 and CDR2 (germline): SGHNT, YENEEA. The CDR3 length is 15 residues. The CDR3 bases are TGTGCCAGCAGCCCACCAGCGGGAGGGCTGGGTGAGCAGTTCTTC. Amino acid sequence: CASSPPAGGLGEQFF.

The chain has TRBV28 and TRBJ1-2; D call uncertain. Between the trimmed V and J ends, which lost 7 bases and 4 bases, there was a span of 13 bases. This CDR3 is 13 amino acids long. Germline V gene lookup returns CDR1 MDHEN and CDR2 SYDVKM. CDR3 coding DNA: TGTGCCAGCACTCGGAGGGCATTCTATGGCTACACCTTC. This translates into CASTRRAFYGYTF.

This clone was seen more than once but under ten times. V gene TRBV18 combines with J gene TRBJ1-5; D not resolved. Germline assignment: CDR1 KGHSH and CDR2 LQKENI. Trimming removed 6 bases from V and 7 bases from J, with 13 bases in between. This CDR3 has 13 amino acids. CDR3 region: CASSLEGVQPQHF. The CDR3 DNA is TGTGCCAGCTCCCTTGAGGGTGTACAGCCCCAGCATTTT.

V usage is TRBV6-6 and J usage is TRBJ2-3; TRBD2 matches 10 bases. V dropped 2 bases and J dropped 4; count of bases not matched to a gene: 6. Germline CDR1 reads MNHNY; CDR2 reads SVGAGI (reference sequence). This CDR3 comprises 16 residues. In DNA, the CDR3 is TGTGCCAGCAGTTACAGGAGCGGGGGGGTCTCAGATACGCAGTATTTT. Translation gives CASSYRSGGVSDTQYF.

The rearrangement uses TRBV7-9 and TRBJ2-3; tentatively, D is TRBD2 (6 bases). CDR3 length: 14 residues. Trimming shortened V by 5 bases and J by 0 bases, and 9 bases separated the two germline ends. CDR1 is SEHNR and CDR2 is FQNEAQ in the germline V gene (reference sequence). In DNA, the CDR3 is TGTGCCAGCAGCCAACTAGCAAGCACAGATACGCAGTATTTT. Amino acid sequence: CASSQLASTDTQYF.

J is TRBJ1-1 and V is TRBV6-5; TRBD1 matches 8 bases. V was pared by 2 bases and J by 2 bases, with 7 bases of the junction left unmatched. Per the germline V gene, CDR1 is MNHEY and CDR2 is SVGAGI. There are 16 residues in the CDR3. The CDR3 loop reads CASSYQRGQGNTEAFF. CDR3 sequence (DNA): TGTGCCAGCAGTTACCAACGAGGACAGGGAAACACTGAAGCTTTCTTT.